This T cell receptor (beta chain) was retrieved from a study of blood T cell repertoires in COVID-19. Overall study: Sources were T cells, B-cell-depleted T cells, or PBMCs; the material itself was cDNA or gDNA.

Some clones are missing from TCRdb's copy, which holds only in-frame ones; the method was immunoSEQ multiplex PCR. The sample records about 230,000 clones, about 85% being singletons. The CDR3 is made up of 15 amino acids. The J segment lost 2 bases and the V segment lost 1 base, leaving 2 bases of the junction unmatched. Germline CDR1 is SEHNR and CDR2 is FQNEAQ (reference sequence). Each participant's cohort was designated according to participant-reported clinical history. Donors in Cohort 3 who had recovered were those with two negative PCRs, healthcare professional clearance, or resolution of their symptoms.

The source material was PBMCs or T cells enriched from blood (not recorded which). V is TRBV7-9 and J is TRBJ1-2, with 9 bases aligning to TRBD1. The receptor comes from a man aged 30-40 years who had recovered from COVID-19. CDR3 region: CASSLVGTGNYGYTF. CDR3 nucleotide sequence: TGTGCCAGCAGCTTAGTAGGGACAGGGAACTATGGCTACACCTTC.